This is a list of T cell receptor beta chains from one sample in a study of regulatory T cells in long-lasting Graves disease. TCRdb passed the multiplex PCR reads through MiXCR, listing each CDR3 protein once. The table includes almost 450,000 distinct CDR3 sequences, about a sixth detected once. This sample was also put to use in a study of T cells in Graves' hyperthyroidism and ophthalmopathy.

The material sequenced was peripheral blood mononuclear cells (PBMCs), taken at new diagnosis, from a patient treated with antithyroid drugs. These TCRs come from a young woman with Graves disease. Each CDR3 is given without its conserved first and last residue. Fields, in order: J gene, V gene, D gene, CDR3 protein. A D gene is named only where the DNA matches it firmly.

TRBJ1-3,TRBV6-1,NA,ASQGSGNTIY
TRBJ2-3,TRBV6-2/TRBV6-3,NA,ASSYRQGNTDTQY
TRBJ2-4,TRBV27,TRBD2,ASRGALALAKNIQY
TRBJ1-6,TRBV15,NA,ATSREPRGNSPLH
TRBJ2-1,TRBV30,TRBD1,AWRTGGWNEQF
TRBJ2-1,TRBV28,TRBD2,ASISGSTGGNEQF
TRBJ2-1,TRBV24-1,TRBD2,ATSETTSGRLHEQF
TRBJ2-5,TRBV29-1,NA,SVEDGKETQY
TRBJ1-5,TRBV28,NA,ASTGSEANNQPQH
TRBJ2-5,TRBV28,NA,ASSLGGQRETQY
TRBJ1-4,TRBV29-1,NA,SGVLQNYEKLF
TRBJ2-7,TRBV7-6,TRBD1,ASSQGQGGNEQY
TRBJ1-3,TRBV7-2,NA,ASSSAALGSGNTIY
TRBJ1-2,TRBV28,TRBD1,ASNEQGASYT
TRBJ2-7,TRBV20-1,TRBD2,SASTSGTTYEQY
TRBJ2-1,TRBV6-5,NA,ASSYLTARDNEQF
TRBJ2-7,TRBV7-2,NA,ASSLRGDYEQY
TRBJ2-5,TRBV10-3,NA,AISGVRGQETQY
TRBJ2-3,TRBV6-5,TRBD2,ASSYPSAGGQGFTDTQY
TRBJ1-1,TRBV18,TRBD1,ASSPAGGNTEAF
TRBJ1-2,TRBV28,NA,ASSPPDNLGSGYT
TRBJ1-6,TRBV6-1,NA,ASSRLGNSPLH
TRBJ1-1,TRBV27,TRBD1,ASSFRTGGITEAF
TRBJ2-7,TRBV28,TRBD1,ASSLRPGGSDEQY
TRBJ2-7,TRBV3-1,NA,ASSPRWGLSYEQY
TRBJ2-5,TRBV28,TRBD1,ASSPGGDRGETQY
TRBJ1-1,TRBV10-3,NA,AISERENEAF
TRBJ2-7,TRBV2,TRBD2,ASINGTRGFEQY
TRBJ2-7,TRBV7-9,TRBD1,ASGDRGPSYEQY
TRBJ2-7,TRBV2,NA,ASSYATTDLSYEQY
TRBJ1-5,TRBV4-1,TRBD1,ASSQTPGTGVNQPQH
TRBJ1-1,TRBV6-2/TRBV6-3,NA,ASSYRTEAF
TRBJ1-1,TRBV28,NA,ASSLRGLMNTEAF
TRBJ2-3,TRBV12-3/TRBV12-4,TRBD2,AILPAGVRNTQY
TRBJ2-1,TRBV27,NA,ASSLGISPEGEQF
TRBJ2-1,TRBV7-2,TRBD2,ASSLAVRTSIYEQF
TRBJ1-5,TRBV27,NA,ASSPGGGWNQPQH
TRBJ2-5,TRBV11-2,TRBD1,ASSLDLGTGQETQY